This is a list of T cell receptor beta chains from one sample in a study of PD-1 blockade in classical Hodgkin lymphoma. Produced via immunoSEQ multiplex PCR; TCRdb's table is partial and in-frame only. This sample has tens of thousands of clones, with approximately 91% found just once. Specimen: peripheral blood mononuclear cells (PBMCs), collected at baseline. The receptors were gathered from a human donor with classical Hodgkin lymphoma. Both conserved end residues are part of each CDR3. A D gene is named only where the DNA matches it firmly. Clone size is not always given. Where it is, it says once, few, many or a class for expanded clones.

clone size | J gene | D gene | V gene | CDR3 DNA | CDR3 protein
. | TRBJ1-2 | TRBD1 | TRBV6-1 | TGTGCCAGCAAACCCGGGACAGGGGGCAACTATGGCTACACCTTC | CASKPGTGGNYGYTF
. | TRBJ2-1 | TRBD2 | TRBV29-1 | TGCAGCTGTGAAGGGGGACTAGCGGGAGGGGGCTACAATGAGCAGTTCTTC | CSCEGGLAGGGYNEQFF
. | TRBJ1-1 | TRBD1 | TRBV7-2 | TGTGCCAGCAGCACACGACAGGGGGGGATGTGGATGAACACTGAAGCTTTCTTT | CASSTRQGGMWMNTEAFF
. | TRBJ2-6 | . | TRBV19 | . | CASSFLETQSRANVLTF
. | TRBJ2-5 | . | TRBV14 | TGTGCCAGCAGCCAGGCGGAGACCCAGTACTTC | CASSQAETQYF
. | TRBJ2-2 | . | TRBV27 | TGTGCCAGCAGGGAGGGGGCCGGGGAGCTGTTTTTT | CASREGAGELFF
. | TRBJ1-4 | . | TRBV18 | TGTGCCAGCTCACCCTCGCGGTCTGCAACTAATGAAAAACTGTTTTTT | CASSPSRSATNEKLFF
. | TRBJ2-7 | . | TRBV30 | TGTGCCTGGAGTGTTGGGGGTGTTGCGCACGAGCAGTACTTC | CAWSVGGVAHEQYF
. | TRBJ1-2 | . | TRBV2 | TGTGCCAGCAAGACAGAGAGTTATGGCTACACCTTC | CASKTESYGYTF
. | TRBJ2-7 | . | TRBV2 | TGTGCCAGCTCCAGGGAGACCTACGAGCAGTACTTC | CASSRETYEQYF
. | TRBJ1-5 | . | TRBV6-1 | TGTGCCAGCAGTGCCCCCCCGACAGGATTAGTTAGCAATCAGCCCCAGCATTTT | CASSAPPTGLVSNQPQHF
. | TRBJ1-1 | TRBD1 | TRBV9 | TGTGCCAGCAGCAAGGGACAGTCTCGGAACACTGAAGCTTTCTTT | CASSKGQSRNTEAFF
. | TRBJ1-5 | TRBD1 | TRBV2 | TGTGCCAGCAGTGGACAGGGGGGGAATCAGCCCCAGCATTTT | CASSGQGGNQPQHF
. | TRBJ1-3 | . | TRBV6-6 | TGTGCCAGCAGTTTTCCGGGGGCGGACACCATATATTTT | CASSFPGADTIYF
few | TRBJ2-7 | . | TRBV5-8 | TGTGCCAGCAGCTTGTCGGAGGGCCCGGTTGGCGAGCAGTACTTC | CASSLSEGPVGEQYF
. | TRBJ2-7 | TRBD2 | TRBV27 | TGTGCCAGCAGTTTCGGTAGCGGGAGGGCAAAGGTCTACGAGCAGTACTTC | CASSFGSGRAKVYEQYF
. | TRBJ2-7 | TRBD2 | TRBV4-2 | TGTGCCAGCAGCCTAGAGGTAGCGGGAAGGGACGAGCAGTACTTC | CASSLEVAGRDEQYF
. | TRBJ2-2 | . | TRBV11-2 | TGTGCCAGCAGCTTAGGATGGCACACCGGGGAGCTGTTTTTT | CASSLGWHTGELFF
. | TRBJ2-2 | TRBD1 | TRBV11-1 | TGTGCCAGCAGGGCGGACAGGGGGCTCGGGGAGCTGTTTTTT | CASRADRGLGELFF
. | TRBJ1-1 | TRBD1 | TRBV7-9 | TGTGCCAGCAGTTCGACTAGGACAGGGGGCTTCACTGAAGCTTTCTTT | CASSSTRTGGFTEAFF
. | TRBJ1-2 | . | TRBV14 | TGTGCCAGCAGCCAAGGATCGAGCTATGGCTACACCTTC | CASSQGSSYGYTF
. | TRBJ2-7 | TRBD2 | TRBV28 | TGTGCCAGCAGTTTTGAGTGGATTACCAGCGGGAACGAGCAGTACTTC | CASSFEWITSGNEQYF
. | TRBJ1-5 | . | TRBV6-1 | TGTGCCAGCAGTGACCTGAACGGTCTACATCAGCCCCAGCATTTT | CASSDLNGLHQPQHF
. | TRBJ2-3 | . | TRBV5-1 | TGCGCCAGCAGCTTGGAGATGGGCACAGATACGCAGTATTTT | CASSLEMGTDTQYF
. | TRBJ2-5 | . | TRBV18 | TGTGCCAGCTCACGGGTGGAGGTGCAAGAGACCCAGTACTTC | CASSRVEVQETQYF
. | TRBJ2-7 | TRBD1 | TRBV11-3 | TGTGCCAGCAGCTTGACAGGGGGCTACGAGCAGTACTTC | CASSLTGGYEQYF
. | TRBJ2-1 | . | TRBV6-6 | TGTGCCAGCAGTTTTGGACAGCGAGGTCCCTACAATGAGCAGTTCTTC | CASSFGQRGPYNEQFF
. | TRBJ1-2 | . | TRBV30 | TGTGCCTGGAGTTATAAAAGGCGGGCGTACACCTTC | CAWSYKRRAYTF
. | TRBJ1-2 | TRBD1 | TRBV27 | TGTGCCAGCAGTCCGTGGACAGGGGATGGCTACACCTTC | CASSPWTGDGYTF
. | TRBJ2-7 | TRBD1 | TRBV7-9 | TGTGCCAGCAGCAGTATCGCCGGGACAGGGGGCATCTACGAGCAGTACTTC | CASSSIAGTGGIYEQYF
. | TRBJ1-2 | TRBD1 | TRBV6-4 | TGTGCCAGCAGTACTGACAGGGGTACTGGCTACACCTTC | CASSTDRGTGYTF
. | TRBJ1-3 | . | TRBV30 | TGTGCCTGGAGTGCACTCTCCCCAGGGGCGGGCACTGGAAACACCATATATTTT | CAWSALSPGAGTGNTIYF
. | TRBJ2-1 | . | TRBV19 | TGTGCCAGTCAACTACAGGAGGGCTACAATGAGCAGTTCTTC | CASQLQEGYNEQFF
. | TRBJ1-1 | . | TRBV7-9 | TGTGCCAGCAGCTTAGCGCGGGCAGTTGAAGCTTTCTTT | CASSLARAVEAFF
. | TRBJ1-1 | . | TRBV2 | TGTGCCAGCAGTACGGCAGGGTTGGGCACTGAAGCTTTCTTT | CASSTAGLGTEAFF
. | TRBJ1-2 | . | TRBV27 | TGTGCCAGCGGGTTTAGGGGGTATGGCTACACCTTC | CASGFRGYGYTF
. | TRBJ2-5 | TRBD2 | TRBV10-1 | TGCGCCAGCAGTGGGGAGACTAGCGGGAGCGATGAGACCCAGTACTTC | CASSGETSGSDETQYF
. | TRBJ1-2 | . | TRBV6-5 | TGTGCCAGCAGTTGGAGGGGGAACTATGGCTACACCTTC | CASSWRGNYGYTF
few | TRBJ2-7 | . | TRBV7-9 | TGTGCCAGCAGCTTAGACCCTAGCGCGGCCTACGAGCAGTACTTC | CASSLDPSAAYEQYF
. | TRBJ1-1 | . | TRBV30 | TGTGCCTGGAGTTCCTGGGACAAGAACACTGAAGCTTTCTTT | CAWSSWDKNTEAFF
. | TRBJ1-3 | . | TRBV9 | TGTGCCAGCAGCCCTCCATTCTCTGGAAACACCATATATTTT | CASSPPFSGNTIYF
. | TRBJ2-5 | . | TRBV7-2 | TGTGCCAGCAGCCTACAGAGATATCAAGAGACCCAGTACTTC | CASSLQRYQETQYF
. | TRBJ2-1 | . | TRBV6-5 | TGTGCCAGCAGACTCTCCTACAATGAGCAGTTCTTC | CASRLSYNEQFF
. | TRBJ2-7 | . | TRBV4-1 | TGCGCCAGCAGCCAAGGCCGGGGGGCGGGCGAGCAGTACTTC | CASSQGRGAGEQYF